Each of the 32 T cell receptor beta chains below was sequenced from the same sample in a study of blood T cell repertoires in COVID-19. TCRdb's copy holds only in-frame clones and misses some; the assay was immunoSEQ multiplex PCR. The data hold 300,000 to 350,000 clones, with approximately 88% observed a single time. The source material was PBMCs or T cells enriched from blood (not recorded which). These receptors came from a man in his thirties or forties who had recovered from COVID-19.

The chain couples TRBV7-6 to TRBJ1-1; 9 nucleotides align to TRBD1. Germline V CDR1 and CDR2: SGHVS, FNYEAQ. After removal of 1 base from V and 0 bases from J, the junction contained 6 bases not matched to a gene. The CDR3 length is 17 residues. The CDR3 sequence is CASSLGTGAFMNTEAFF. CDR3 DNA sequence: TGTGCCAGCAGCTTAGGGACAGGGGCGTTCATGAACACTGAAGCTTTCTTT.

The rearrangement uses TRBV19 and TRBJ1-5, with D uncertain. CDR3 length equals 18 residues. V lost 9 bases, J lost 2 bases, and 26 bases lay in between. Germline assignment: CDR1 LNHDA and CDR2 SQIVND (reference sequence). DNA of the CDR3: TGTGCCAGGAAACCTCGGTGGGCCCGAATAGTCGGCAATCAGCCCCAGCATTTT. Encoded protein: CARKPRWARIVGNQPQHF.

Regarding this clone: The same CDR3 can be traced to other DNA sequences in this sample. J is TRBJ1-2 and V is TRBV28; 7 positions match TRBD1. The length of the CDR3 is 14 residues. V was pared by 5 bases and J by 0 bases, with 3 bases of the junction left unmatched. Germline CDR1 is MDHEN and CDR2 is SYDVKM. CDR3 nucleotide sequence: TGTGCCAGCAGTCCCGGGACAGCTAACTATGGCTACACCTTC. Amino acid sequence: CASSPGTANYGYTF.

This chain uses TRBV11-2 with TRBJ2-1, with TRBD1 as a possible D gene (6 bases). Germline V lookup: CDR1 SGHAT, CDR2 FQNNGV. This CDR3 has 14 amino acids. With 4 bases removed from V and 5 bases from J, the gap between germline ends came to 12 bases. This chain's CDR3 is CASSYNRQDNEQFF. As DNA, the CDR3 is TGTGCCAGCAGCTACAACAGACAGGACAATGAGCAGTTCTTC.

The CDR3 here is CASSQRQTGELFF. In DNA, the CDR3 is TGTGCCAGCAGCCAAAGACAGACCGGGGAGCTGTTTTTT. The chain is built from TRBV7-9 and TRBJ2-2, with a possible D match to TRBD1 (5 bases). The CDR3 has 13 amino acids. Trimming removed 5 bases from V and 5 bases from J, with 9 bases in between. Germline CDR1 and CDR2: SEHNR and FQNEAQ (reference sequence). The complete variable domain, with remaining parts taken from reference TRBV7-9 and TRBJ2-2, reads DTGVSQNPRHKITKRGQNVTFRCDPISEHNRLYWYRQTLGQGPEFLTYFQNEAQLEKSRLLSDRFSAERPKGSFSTLEIQRTEQGDSAMYLCASSQRQTGELFFGEGSRLTVL.

CDR3 residues: CATSRDLRGGPDTQYF. The CDR3 DNA reads as TGTGCCACCAGCAGAGATCTACGGGGGGGCCCAGATACGCAGTATTTT. V and J are TRBV15 and TRBJ2-3, with 8 nucleotides matching TRBD2. Per the germline V gene, CDR1 is LNHNV and CDR2 is YYDKDF (reference sequence). The CDR3 runs 16 residues. The junction had 6 bases not matched to a gene; V was cut back by 0 bases and J by 4 bases.

This rearrangement joins TRBV12-3 or TRBV12-4 to TRBJ2-3, with D possibly matching TRBD1 (5 bases). The germline V and J ends were trimmed by 3 bases and 4 bases, with 8 bases remaining between them. The CDR3 runs to 13 residues. The CDR3 here is CASSLQGADTQYF. CDR3 sequence (DNA): TGTGCCAGCAGTTTGCAGGGCGCAGATACGCAGTATTTT.

The rearrangement uses TRBV6-1 and TRBJ1-4, with D perhaps TRBD1 (5 bases). In germline, CDR1 is MNHNS, CDR2 SASEGT. The CDR3 has 16 amino acids. The V gene lost 1 base and the J gene lost 2 bases, with 11 bases spanning the gap. The DNA of the CDR3 is TGTGCCAGCAGTGAAGTCGGCCGGGGGACTAATGAAAAACTGTTTTTT. Its translation is CASSEVGRGTNEKLFF.

The chain recombines TRBV7-2 with TRBJ2-7; 8 bases map to TRBD1. The germline V gene encodes CDR1 SGHTA and CDR2 FQGNSA. The ends lost 2 bases at V and 1 base at J; junction bases unmatched: 1. There are 14 residues in the CDR3. The CDR3 sequence: CASSLNRGSYEQYF. In DNA form, the CDR3 reads TGTGCCAGCAGCTTAAACAGGGGGTCCTACGAGCAGTACTTC.

CDR3 in amino acids: CASSDPRDIHGYTF. The DNA for the CDR3 is TGTGCCAGCAGTGACCCCCGGGACATCCATGGCTACACCTTC. V usage is TRBV6-1 and J usage is TRBJ1-2, with D possibly being TRBD1 (6 bases). V shed 3 bases and J shed 6 bases, with 14 bases lying between them. The CDR3 is made up of 14 amino acids. CDR1 is MNHNS, CDR2 SASEGT, per germline.

Comment on this clone: Other DNA sequences in this sample translate to the same CDR3. The V call is TRBV7-9, the J call TRBJ2-7; the D is unclear. Trimming stripped 1 base from V and 3 bases from J, with 4 bases between. This CDR3 is built from 12 residues. The germline gives CDR1 SEHNR, CDR2 FQNEAQ (reference sequence). CDR3 nucleotides: TGTGCCAGCAGCTTAGTCGGCTACGAGCAGTACTTC. It codes for CASSLVGYEQYF.

The chain couples TRBV25-1 to TRBJ2-3, with D possibly being TRBD1 (6 bases). This CDR3 has 15 amino acids. Per the germline V gene, CDR1 is MGHDK and CDR2 is SYGVNS. Trimming shortened V by 1 base and J by 3 bases, and 11 bases separated the two germline ends. CDR3 region: CASSESGVRTDTQYF. The CDR3 DNA reads as TGTGCCAGCAGTGAATCAGGGGTCAGGACAGATACGCAGTATTTT.

As DNA, the CDR3 is TGTGCCAGCAGCTCAGGCTACGAGCAGTACTTC. Amino acid sequence: CASSSGYEQYF. The chain combines TRBV5-5 with TRBJ2-7; D not certain. This CDR3 spans 11 amino acids. V was clipped by 3 bases and J by 3 bases, with 4 bases between them. Germline-derived CDR1 and CDR2 are SGHKS and YYEKEE (reference sequence).

The chain carries TRBV19 and TRBJ1-2, with a possible D match to TRBD1 (5 bases). Per the germline V gene, CDR1 is LNHDA and CDR2 is SQIVND (reference sequence). Trimming shortened V by 3 bases and J by 4 bases, and 9 bases separated the two germline ends. The CDR3 has 13 amino acids. CDR3 residues: CASSIRDFYGYTF. As DNA, the CDR3 is TGTGCCAGTAGTATCCGGGACTTCTATGGCTACACCTTC.

The CDR3 region has the DNA TGTGCCAGCACCCCGACAGGATATAGCAATCAGCCCCAGCATTTT. Translation gives CASTPTGYSNQPQHF. V gene TRBV28 combines with J gene TRBJ1-5; possibly TRBD1 for D (6 bases). The CDR3 spans 15 residues. Between the trimmed V and J ends, which lost 7 bases and 0 bases, there was a span of 13 bases. Germline CDR1 MDHEN, CDR2 SYDVKM.

The V gene is TRBV4-1, the J gene TRBJ2-3, with 7 bases aligning to TRBD1. Germline CDR1 and CDR2: MGHRA and YSYEKL. Trimming took 6 bases from V and 2 from J; bases not matched to a gene: 8. The CDR3 is made up of 15 amino acids. The CDR3 DNA reads TGCGCCAGCAGGCAGGGACAGTCGCTCACAGATACGCAGTATTTT. Encoded protein: CASRQGQSLTDTQYF.

The chain uses TRBV3-1 (or the pseudogene TRBV3-2) and TRBJ2-4; 7 nucleotides align to TRBD1. This CDR3 is built from 15 residues. From germline, CDR1 is LGHDT and CDR2 YNNKEL (reference sequence). J lost 7 bases, V lost 0 bases, and 6 bases had no gene match. CDR3 loop: CASSQDQGVRNIQYF. For the CDR3, the DNA is TGTGCCAGCAGCCAAGATCAGGGGGTTAGGAACATTCAGTACTTC.

The chain is built from TRBV4-2 and TRBJ2-7, with D tentatively TRBD1 (5 bases). CDR1 LGHNA and CDR2 YNFKEQ come from the germline V gene. This CDR3 comprises 17 residues. Deletions cut 0 bases from V and 4 bases from J, with 19 bases between. The CDR3 is CASSQDWGPSPMYEQYF. The CDR3 region has the DNA TGTGCCAGCAGCCAAGATTGGGGCCCGTCCCCGATGTACGAGCAGTACTTC.

The V gene is TRBV30, the J gene TRBJ2-7; tentative D call: TRBD1 (5 bases). Germline V gene sequence: CDR1 GTSNPN, CDR2 SVGIG (reference sequence). Trimming cost V 3 bases and J 4 bases, with 22 bases left between them. The CDR3 spans 16 residues. DNA of the CDR3: TGTGCCTGGAGCGTCCAGGGCTTCAGTCCTCGTTACGAGCAGTACTTC. This translates into CAWSVQGFSPRYEQYF. The variable domain in full, completed from reference TRBV30 and TRBJ2-7, reads SQTIHQWPATLVQPVGSPLSLECTVEGTSNPNLYWYRQAAGRGLQLLFYSVGIGQISSEVPQNLSASRPQDRQFILSSKKLLLSDSGFYLCAWSVQGFSPRYEQYFGPGTRLTVT.

V and J are TRBV5-1 and TRBJ1-4, with 9 bases aligning to TRBD1. The ends lost 4 bases at V and 8 bases at J; junction bases unmatched: 6. Germline V gene lookup returns CDR1 SGHRS and CDR2 YFSETQ. CDR3 length: 14 residues. CDR3 nucleotide sequence: TGCGCCAGCAGCCGCGGGACAGGGATCGAAAAACTGTTTTTT. It translates to CASSRGTGIEKLFF.

The rearrangement joins TRBV5-1 to TRBJ1-5; D ambiguous. Germline loops: CDR1 SGHRS, CDR2 YFSETQ. V dropped 2 bases and J dropped 5 bases, with 14 bases sitting between them. The CDR3 spans 15 residues. The CDR3 nucleotides are TGCGCCAGCAGCTTAAATTCAGGTCCCCATCAGCCCCAGCATTTT. Encoded protein: CASSLNSGPHQPQHF.

The chain carries TRBV9 and TRBJ1-4, with 7 bases matching TRBD1. The germline CDR1 and CDR2 sequences are SGDLS and YYNGEE. Trimming took 2 bases from V and 8 from J; bases not matched to a gene: 9. This CDR3 has 15 amino acids. For the CDR3, the DNA is TGTGCCAGCAGCGTTGGAAACAGGGGCCGGGAAAAACTGTTTTTT. It specifies CASSVGNRGREKLFF. The full variable domain, in which reference TRBV9 and TRBJ1-4 provide the parts outside the CDR3, is DSGVTQTPKHLITATGQRVTLRCSPRSGDLSVYWYQQSLDQGLQFLIQYYNGEERAKGNILERFSAQQFPDLHSELNLSSLELGDSALYFCASSVGNRGREKLFFGSGTQLSVL.

This chain links TRBV21-1 with TRBJ1-1; no DNA check was done on the table's D call, TRBD1. TRBV21-1 constitutes a pseudogene. The CDR3 runs to 13 residues. The CDR3 region is CASSKGQGTEAFF. The CDR3 DNA reads as TGTGCCAGCAGCAAGGGACAGGGGACTGAAGCTTTCTTT.

The V call is TRBV9, the J call TRBJ1-5; D remains unclear. The CDR3 extends over 15 amino acids. Germline CDR1 and CDR2: SGDLS and YYNGEE. Trimming removed 1 base at V and 2 bases at J, with 10 bases between. The CDR3 nucleotides are TGTGCCAGCAGCGTATCGGGGAATCGCAATCAGCCCCAGCATTTT. Translated, it gives CASSVSGNRNQPQHF.

The chain is built from TRBV28 and TRBJ2-5; 10 nucleotides match TRBD2. CDR1 is MDHEN, CDR2 SYDVKM, per germline. This CDR3 contains 17 residues. The J segment lost 3 bases and the V segment lost 5 bases, leaving 12 bases of the junction unmatched. CDR3 coding DNA: TGTGCCAGCAGTCCCAACATAGCGGGGGGCCCTAAAGAGACCCAGTACTTC. It yields the protein CASSPNIAGGPKETQYF.

The rearrangement uses TRBV16 and TRBJ1-1; tentatively, D is TRBD1 (5 bases). The CDR3 covers 16 residues. Germline CDR1 and CDR2: KGHSY and FQNENV. V lost 4 bases to trimming and J lost 0 bases, with 15 bases between them. The CDR3 is CASSPGGEGMNTEAFF. The CDR3 DNA reads TGTGCCAGCAGCCCCGGGGGGGAGGGGATGAACACTGAAGCTTTCTTT.

This rearrangement joins TRBV5-8 to TRBJ1-1, with a weak D call TRBD1 (6 bases). The V gene's germline CDR1 is SGHTS and CDR2 YDEGEE. V was trimmed by 0 bases and J by 1 base, leaving 16 bases between them. CDR3 length: 17 amino acids. The CDR3 DNA follows: TGTGCCAGCAGCTTGGGGACAGTCTTCTCCTCGAACACTGAAGCTTTCTTT. This codes for CASSLGTVFSSNTEAFF.

The CDR3 region is CASSIWKGDRGFSEAFF. CDR3 nucleotide sequence: TGTGCCAGTAGTATTTGGAAAGGGGACAGGGGCTTTTCTGAAGCTTTCTTT. The gene calls are TRBV19 and TRBJ1-1; TRBD1 matches at 10 bases. Germline V gene sequence: CDR1 LNHDA, CDR2 SQIVND (reference sequence). The CDR3 loop spans 17 amino acids. Trimming removed 3 bases from V and 6 bases from J; junction bases left unmatched: 13.

V and J are TRBV20-1 and TRBJ1-1; D gene ambiguous. Per germline, CDR1 DFQATT and CDR2 SNEGSKA (reference sequence). V lost 5 bases to trimming and J lost 1 base, with 5 bases between them. CDR3 length: 11 residues. The CDR3: CSAPGNTEAFF. CDR3 nucleotides: TGCAGTGCTCCCGGGAACACTGAAGCTTTCTTT.

The V and J genes are TRBV10-2 and TRBJ2-7; D might be TRBD2 (6 bases). Germline V gene lookup returns CDR1 WSHSY and CDR2 SAAADI. V lost 6 bases and J lost 2, with 14 bases in between. This CDR3 contains 14 residues. In nucleotides, the CDR3 is TGCGCCAGCAGGGTCCGGGACTCAACCTACGAGCAGTACTTC. Protein sequence: CASRVRDSTYEQYF.

The chain employs TRBV5-1 and TRBJ1-3; weak D call: TRBD1 (5 bases). Germline lookup yields CDR1 SGHRS and CDR2 YFSETQ. Trimming cost V 7 bases and J 0 bases, with 14 bases left between them. The CDR3 is 15 amino acids. This CDR3 is CASSPQTASGNTIYF. For the CDR3, the DNA is TGCGCCAGCTCACCACAGACAGCCTCTGGAAACACCATATATTTT.

The chain links TRBV30 to TRBJ2-3, with D possibly TRBD1 on 6 matching bases. The CDR3 extends over 14 amino acids. The ends were cut back, 5 bases at V and 1 base at J, with 13 bases in the middle. The germline CDR1 and CDR2 sequences are GTSNPN and SVGIG (reference sequence). DNA of the CDR3: TGTGCCTGGGTCCGACAGGACCGCACAGATACGCAGTATTTT. Its translation is CAWVRQDRTDTQYF.